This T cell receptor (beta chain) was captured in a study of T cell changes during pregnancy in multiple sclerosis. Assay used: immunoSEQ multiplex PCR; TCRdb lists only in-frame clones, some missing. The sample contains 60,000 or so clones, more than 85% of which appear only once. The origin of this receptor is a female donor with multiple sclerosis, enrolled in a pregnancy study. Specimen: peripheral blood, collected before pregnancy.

CDR3 DNA sequence: TGTGCCAGCAGCTCGGGTCCGCCCTACGAGCAGTACTTC. It specifies CASSSGPPYEQYF. The chain employs TRBV7-2 and TRBJ2-7; no clear D gene. The length of the CDR3 is 13 residues. Germline V gene sequence: CDR1 SGHTA, CDR2 FQGNSA. Trimming cost V 4 bases and J 2 bases, with 9 bases left between them. The full variable domain, completed using reference TRBV7-2 and TRBJ2-7, is GAGVSQSPSNKVTEKGKDVELRCDPISGHTALYWYRQSLGQGLEFLIYFQGNSAPDKSGLPSDRFSAERTGGSVSTLTIQRTQQEDSAVYLCASSSGPPYEQYFGPGTRLTVT.